The clone carrying this T cell receptor beta chain was found once. Germline lookup yields CDR1 MNHEY and CDR2 SVGAGI. The CDR3 runs 15 residues. With 7 bases removed from V and 7 bases from J, the gap between germline ends came to 17 bases. The sample comes from a study of OX40 agonist ivuxolimab in advanced cancers. Data came from immunoSEQ multiplex PCR; TCRdb stores just in-frame clones and leaves some out. Altogether about 86,000 clones are present, approximately 90% being singletons, with the ten largest covering 1.1%. The chain combines TRBV6-5 with TRBJ1-6; D perhaps matches TRBD1 (6 bases). The sequence was collected from an adult with an advanced solid tumor such as melanoma, head and neck, liver or kidney cancer. Sequenced here: CD4+ or CD8+ T cells sorted from blood, sampled in a trial of the OX40 agonist ivuxolimab. CDR3 in amino acids: CASTPSGAANSPLHF. CDR3 sequence (DNA): TGTGCCAGCACTCCCTCAGGGGCAGCAAATTCACCCCTCCACTTT.